This T cell receptor beta chain was documented in a study of blood T cells in healthy people across ages. Study outcomes and limitations: The study found more naive CD4+ cells and higher diversity in long-lived than aged donors.

Sample-barcoded 5' priming and a J-beta primer mix drove a second PCR of 7 to 11 cycles. Researchers report that a template-switch adaptor with 12 random nucleotides tagged each cDNA molecule. TCRdb called the 5' RACE reads again in MiXCR, with one record for every CDR3 protein. The table shows roughly 1.5 million distinct CDR3 sequences, with approximately 42% occurring only once. The sample holds a few counts of this clonotype. What it binds is unknown. Trimming took off 1 base at V and 2 bases at J, with 12 bases between the two ends. The CDR3 contains 16 residues. Germline CDR1 SGHTA, CDR2 FQGNSA. This receptor was taken from a woman between 18 and 29 years old in good health. The chain uses TRBV7-2 and TRBJ1-5; the D is unclear. Sequenced material: blood. The CDR3 bases are TGTGCCAGCAGCTTAGGGTTGGTCCTAGGCAATCAGCCCCAGCATTTT. Its translation is CASSLGLVLGNQPQHF.